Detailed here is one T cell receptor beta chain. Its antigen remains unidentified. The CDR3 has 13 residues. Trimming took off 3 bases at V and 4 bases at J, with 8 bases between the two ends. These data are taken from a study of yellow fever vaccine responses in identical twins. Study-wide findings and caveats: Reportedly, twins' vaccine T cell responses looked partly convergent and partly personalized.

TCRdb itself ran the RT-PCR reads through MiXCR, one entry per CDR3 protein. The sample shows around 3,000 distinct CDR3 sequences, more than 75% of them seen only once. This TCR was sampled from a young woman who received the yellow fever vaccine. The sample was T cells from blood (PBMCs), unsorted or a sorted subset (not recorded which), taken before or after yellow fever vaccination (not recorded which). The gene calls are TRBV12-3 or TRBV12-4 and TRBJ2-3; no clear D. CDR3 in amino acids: CASSFHNADTQYF. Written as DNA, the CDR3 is TGTGCCAGCAGTTTTCATAATGCAGATACGCAGTATTTT.